The clone carrying this TCR beta chain showed up just a few times. Amplification of TCR beta CDR3 regions used RNA transcripts. Following a first-round RT-PCR that used HTBI primers, a second-round multiplex PCR was carried out. TCRdb processed the multiplex PCR reads anew with MiXCR; each CDR3 protein has one entry. This table has about 740,000 distinct CDR3 sequences, roughly 40% appearing once. The sample belongs to a study of Graves' ophthalmopathy and Graves' hyperthyroidism. With V trimmed by 5 bases and J by 4 bases, 10 bases remained unmatched. This CDR3 has 15 residues. Germline V gene lookup returns CDR1 SGHTA and CDR2 FQGNSA.

The chain joins TRBV7-2 to TRBJ1-2, with 7 bases that match TRBD1. The sequence came from an adult man with Graves' ophthalmopathy. The sample comprised peripheral blood. The CDR3 loop is CASSQGLTGSYGYTF. The CDR3, as DNA: TGTGCCAGCAGCCAGGGTCTGACAGGGAGCTATGGCTACACCTTC.